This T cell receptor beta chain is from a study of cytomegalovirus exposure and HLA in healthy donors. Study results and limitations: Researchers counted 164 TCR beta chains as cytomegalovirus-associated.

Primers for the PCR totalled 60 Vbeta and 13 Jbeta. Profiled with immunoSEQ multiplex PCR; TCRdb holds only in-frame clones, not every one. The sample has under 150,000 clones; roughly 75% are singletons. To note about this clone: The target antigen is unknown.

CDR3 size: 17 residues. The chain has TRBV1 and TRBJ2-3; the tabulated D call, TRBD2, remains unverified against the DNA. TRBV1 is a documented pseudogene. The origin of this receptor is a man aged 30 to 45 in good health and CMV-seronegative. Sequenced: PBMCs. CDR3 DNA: TGCACCAGCAGCCAAGATTTGCGGGGGCCAAGCACAGATACGCAGTATTTT. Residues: CTSSQDLRGPSTDTQYF.